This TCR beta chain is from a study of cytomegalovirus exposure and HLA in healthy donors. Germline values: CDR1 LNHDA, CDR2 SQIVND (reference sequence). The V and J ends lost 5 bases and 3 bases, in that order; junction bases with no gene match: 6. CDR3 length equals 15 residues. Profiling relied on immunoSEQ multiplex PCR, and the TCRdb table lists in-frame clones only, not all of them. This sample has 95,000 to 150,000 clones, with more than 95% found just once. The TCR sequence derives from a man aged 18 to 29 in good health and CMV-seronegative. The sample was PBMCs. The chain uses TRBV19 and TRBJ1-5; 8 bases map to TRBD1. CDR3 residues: CASSPGTGDNQPQHF. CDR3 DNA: TGTGCCAGTAGTCCGGGGACAGGAGACAATCAGCCCCAGCATTTT.